This T cell receptor (beta chain) was observed in a study of technical replicates of blood from several donors. Data came from immunoSEQ multiplex PCR; TCRdb stores just in-frame clones and leaves some out. This sample has about 72,000 clones, with around 95% found just once. The junction had 10 bases not matched to a gene; V was cut back by 7 bases and J by 0 bases. CDR1 is LNHDA, CDR2 SQIVND, per germline (reference sequence). CDR3 size: 19 residues. V is TRBV19 and J is TRBJ2-6; TRBD2 matches 12 bases. The TCR was taken from a human donor in good health. Sequenced sample: T cells isolated from PBMCs. CDR3 sequence reads: CASTKPSGGAGSGANVLTF. The CDR3 region has the DNA TGTGCCAGTACGAAGCCTAGCGGGGGGGCGGGCTCTGGGGCCAACGTCCTGACTTTC.